These 3 T cell receptor beta chains were sequenced from one sample in a study of neurological immune-mediated disorders. Time point here: technical triplicate 1. Each CDR3 protein is one row after TCRdb ran MiXCR on the 5' RACE reads. The table has fewer than 30,000 distinct CDR3 sequences, about 13% seen once; the top ten hold around 5.9%. Sequenced sample: CD4+ T cells from blood. The receptors derive from a female donor with HTLV-1-associated myelopathy (HAM/TSP).

This clonotype was seen many times. The V call is TRBV20-1, the J call TRBJ2-5, with 8 bases fitting TRBD1. The V and J ends lost 4 bases and 6 bases, in that order; junction bases with no gene match: 13. CDR3 length equals 15 residues. The germline CDR1 and CDR2 sequences are DFQATT and SNEGSKA (reference sequence). Here the CDR3 reads CSATAGGGLGQTQYF. Written as DNA, the CDR3 is TGCAGTGCTACCGCAGGGGGCGGCCTCGGACAGACCCAGTACTTC.

This clonotype was observed many times. This chain connects TRBV16 to TRBJ1-5, with no clear D. V was trimmed by 0 bases and J by 4 bases, leaving 7 bases between them. This CDR3 is 14 amino acids long. Germline V gene lookup returns CDR1 KGHSY and CDR2 FQNENV. DNA for the CDR3: TGTGCCAGCAGCCAATCGGGAGGGAATCAGCCCCAGCATTTT. Translated: CASSQSGGNQPQHF.

This clonotype was counted at least ten times. The rearrangement uses TRBV7-8 and TRBJ1-6, with D possibly TRBD1 on 6 matching bases. V dropped 4 bases and J dropped 5 bases, with 9 bases sitting between them. Germline loops: CDR1 SGHVS, CDR2 FQNEAQ. The length of the CDR3 is 14 residues. Here the CDR3 reads CASSSGQNNSPLHF. Here the CDR3 DNA reads TGTGCCAGCAGCTCCGGACAGAATAATTCACCCCTCCACTTT.